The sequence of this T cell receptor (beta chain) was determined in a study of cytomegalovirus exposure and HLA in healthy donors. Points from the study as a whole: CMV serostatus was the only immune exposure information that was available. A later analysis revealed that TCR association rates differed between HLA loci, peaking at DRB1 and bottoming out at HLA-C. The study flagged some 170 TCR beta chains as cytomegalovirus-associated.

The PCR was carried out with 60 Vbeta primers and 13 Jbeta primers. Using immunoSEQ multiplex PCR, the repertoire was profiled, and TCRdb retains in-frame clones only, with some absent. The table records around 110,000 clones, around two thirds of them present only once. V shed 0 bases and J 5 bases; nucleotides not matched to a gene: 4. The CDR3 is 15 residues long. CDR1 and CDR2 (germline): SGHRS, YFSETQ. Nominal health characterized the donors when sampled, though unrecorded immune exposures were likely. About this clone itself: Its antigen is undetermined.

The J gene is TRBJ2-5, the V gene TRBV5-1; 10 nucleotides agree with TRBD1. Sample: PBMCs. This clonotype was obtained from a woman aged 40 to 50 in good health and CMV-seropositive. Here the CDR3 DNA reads TGCGCCAGCAGCTTGGAGGGACAGGGGAGGGAGACCCAGTACTTC. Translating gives CASSLEGQGRETQYF.